The 30 T cell receptor beta chains below were found in one sample sequenced in a study of patients and donors after allogeneic stem cell transplantation. TCRdb recomputed calls from the RT-PCR reads with MiXCR, one row per CDR3 protein. The sample yields about 200,000 distinct CDR3 sequences, 38% seen once. The sequencing sample was made of blood, either unsorted or a sorted T cell fraction (not recorded which). These TCRs come from a human donor who was either an allogeneic HSCT recipient or a stem cell or donor lymphocyte infusion donor (not recorded which). It is not recorded whose cells these are; they may come from a transplant donor.

V and J are TRBV28 and TRBJ2-7, with 7 bases matching TRBD1. This CDR3 has 15 amino acids. The junction had 9 bases not matched to a gene; V was cut back by 6 bases and J by 1 base. Germline V gives CDR1 MDHEN, CDR2 SYDVKM. CDR3 amino acids: CASRPDRARSYEQYF. The CDR3 bases are TGTGCCAGCAGACCCGACAGGGCTCGTTCCTACGAGCAGTACTTC.

The rearrangement joins TRBV29-1 to TRBJ1-1; D ambiguous. The germline V and J ends were trimmed by 5 bases and 11 bases, with 21 bases remaining between them. In germline, CDR1 is SQVTM, CDR2 ANQGSEA. CDR3 size: 13 residues. The DNA of the CDR3 is TGCAGCGTTCATGGACGGACCTCCGAAGCGGCTTTCTTT. Translating it yields CSVHGRTSEAAFF. The whole variable domain, filled in from reference TRBV29-1 and TRBJ1-1, reads SAVISQKPSRDICQRGTSLTIQCQVDSQVTMMFWYRQQPGQSLTLIATANQGSEATYESGFVIDKFPISRPNLTFSTLTVSNMSPEDSSIYLCSVHGRTSEAAFFGQGTRLTVV.

The rearrangement joins TRBV9 to TRBJ1-3; D gene ambiguous. The CDR3 has 15 amino acids. Germline V gene lookup returns CDR1 SGDLS and CDR2 YYNGEE. V lost 6 bases to trimming and J lost 4 bases, with 17 bases between them. CDR3 region: CASTLAASLGNTIYF. CDR3 sequence (DNA): TGTGCCAGCACCCTGGCGGCCTCCCTCGGAAACACCATATATTTT.

This clonotype was seen only a few times. The chain employs TRBV29-1 and TRBJ2-2; TRBD2 agrees at 7 bases. Germline V gives CDR1 SQVTM, CDR2 ANQGSEA. CDR3 size: 13 residues. V shed 6 bases and J 3 bases; nucleotides not matched to a gene: 4. CDR3 in DNA: TGCAGCGTGGGGGGAGGGTACACCGGGGAGCTGTTTTTT. It codes for CSVGGGYTGELFF.

The rearrangement joins TRBV5-8 to TRBJ2-7, with D unclear. CDR3 length: 10 residues. Germline values: CDR1 SGHTS, CDR2 YDEGEE. V shed 2 bases and J shed 6 bases, with 3 bases lying between them. DNA for the CDR3: TGTGCCAGCAGCTTCCGCGAGCAGTACTTC. Translating it yields CASSFREQYF.

The chain is built from TRBV5-8 and TRBJ1-1, with 8 bases lining up with TRBD1. Germline V gene sequence: CDR1 SGHTS, CDR2 YDEGEE. V trimming: 1 base; J trimming: 0 bases; junction bases outside the gene matches: 5. This CDR3 contains 16 residues. The CDR3 reads CASSLTGGRMNTEAFF. In DNA form, the CDR3 reads TGTGCCAGCAGCTTGACAGGGGGGAGAATGAACACTGAAGCTTTCTTT.

This clonotype showed up many times. The chain has TRBV5-1 and TRBJ1-3, with D tentatively TRBD1 (6 bases). Germline-derived CDR1 and CDR2 are SGHRS and YFSETQ. CDR3 size: 15 residues. Trimming took off 4 bases at V and 0 bases at J, with 11 bases between the two ends. CDR3 amino acids: CASSNGQISGNTIYF. The CDR3, as DNA: TGCGCCAGCAGCAACGGACAGATCTCTGGAAACACCATATATTTT.

This clonotype has only a few counts. J is TRBJ1-3 and V is TRBV6-5, with D hard to call. V was trimmed by 2 bases and J by 3 bases, leaving 8 bases between them. This CDR3 is built from 14 residues. Germline CDR1 MNHEY, CDR2 SVGAGI. The CDR3 here is CASSYLGRGNTIYF. The CDR3 DNA reads as TGTGCCAGCAGTTACCTCGGGCGTGGAAACACCATATATTTT.

This chain connects TRBV2 to TRBJ2-7; TRBD2 might be the D (6 bases). The germline gives CDR1 SNHLY, CDR2 FYNNEI. Trimming shortened V by 0 bases and J by 2 bases, and 23 bases separated the two germline ends. The CDR3 has 19 amino acids. The CDR3 DNA reads TGTGCCAGCAGTGAAGCGCTTCTGGGCGGGGCTAGGTACCCCTACGAGCAGTACTTC. Translating gives CASSEALLGGARYPYEQYF.

The gene calls are TRBV6-6 and TRBJ2-3; D possibly corresponds to TRBD1 (6 bases). Germline V gene sequence: CDR1 MNHNY, CDR2 SVGAGI (reference sequence). There are 14 residues in the CDR3. The ends were cut back, 9 bases at V and 0 bases at J, with 13 bases in the middle. The CDR3 DNA follows: TGTGCCAGTGAATTGGGGGCGAGCACAGATACGCAGTATTTT. Protein sequence: CASELGASTDTQYF.

This clonotype was observed a handful of times. V and J are TRBV20-1 and TRBJ1-4, with 7 bases that match TRBD1. Per germline, CDR1 DFQATT and CDR2 SNEGSKA (reference sequence). V shed 6 bases, J shed 7 bases, and the junction held 8 bases outside the gene matches. This CDR3 contains 13 residues. This CDR3 is CSAEGQPSEKLFF. The DNA for the CDR3 is TGCAGTGCGGAGGGACAGCCTAGTGAAAAACTGTTTTTT.

The V gene is TRBV7-9, the J gene TRBJ2-5; 9 nucleotides line up with TRBD1. CDR1 and CDR2 (germline): SEHNR, FQNEAQ (reference sequence). This CDR3 has 17 amino acids. The V and J ends lost 0 bases and 3 bases, in that order; junction bases with no gene match: 8. CDR3 DNA sequence: TGTGCCAGCAGCTTAGCCGGACAGGGGCCTAAAAAAGAGACCCAGTACTTC. Its translation is CASSLAGQGPKKETQYF.

The chain combines TRBV29-1 with TRBJ1-2, with TRBD1 matching over 7 bases. There are 13 residues in the CDR3. The germline V gene encodes CDR1 SQVTM and CDR2 ANQGSEA. Trimming took 8 bases from V and 2 from J; bases not matched to a gene: 8. The CDR3 protein is CSIGTVENYGYTF. As DNA, the CDR3 is TGCAGCATCGGGACAGTAGAGAACTATGGCTACACCTTC.

The chain carries TRBV20-1 and TRBJ1-5, with D possibly being TRBD1 (5 bases). CDR3 length: 12 amino acids. Germline V CDR1 and CDR2: DFQATT, SNEGSKA (reference sequence). The V gene lost 6 bases and the J gene lost 5 bases, with 11 bases spanning the gap. The CDR3 spells CSARRGYQPQHF. CDR3 DNA sequence: TGCAGTGCCCGGCGGGGCTATCAGCCCCAGCATTTT.

The DNA for the CDR3 is TGTGCCAGCAGCTTAGGGACAGGGGGCAGGGGCGATACGCAGTATTTT. Translating gives CASSLGTGGRGDTQYF. The chain uses TRBV7-7 and TRBJ2-3; 11 bases are a match to TRBD1. With V trimmed by 1 base and J by 6 bases, 6 bases remained unmatched. The CDR3 has 16 residues. Germline CDR1 SSHAT, CDR2 FNYEAQ (reference sequence). Together with reference TRBV7-7 and TRBJ2-3, the CDR3 gives the full variable domain: GAGVSQSPRYKVTKRGQDVTLRCDPISSHATLYWYQQALGQGPEFLTYFNYEAQPDKSGLPSDRFSAERPEGSISTLTIQRTEQRDSAMYRCASSLGTGGRGDTQYFGPGTRLTVL.

The V call is TRBV15, the J call TRBJ2-5; D possibly corresponds to TRBD1 (6 bases). Trimming took off 3 bases at V and 5 bases at J, with 16 bases between the two ends. Germline V gene data show CDR1 as LNHNV and CDR2 as YYDKDF (reference sequence). The CDR3 spans 15 residues. CDR3 DNA: TGTGCCACCAGCAGCCCAGGGGTTATGAGGGAGACCCAGTACTTC. Translated, it gives CATSSPGVMRETQYF.

This sequence joins TRBV6-2 or TRBV6-3 and TRBJ2-2; 9 nucleotides match TRBD2. The CDR3 contains 16 residues. Germline assignment: CDR1 MNHEY and CDR2 SVGEGT. Losses at the gene ends were 4 bases for V and 6 bases for J; bases not matched to a gene: 9. DNA for the CDR3: TGTGCCAGCAGTTTACTAGCGGGCCCGTTTCCCGGGGAGCTGTTTTTT. It encodes CASSLLAGPFPGELFF.

This clonotype has only a few counts. This rearrangement joins TRBV29-1 to TRBJ2-2, with D tentatively TRBD1 (5 bases). Trimming shortened V by 5 bases and J by 11 bases, and 15 bases separated the two germline ends. Germline V gives CDR1 SQVTM, CDR2 ANQGSEA. The CDR3 contains 12 residues. CDR3 sequence: CSVKGQFLELFF. CDR3 nucleotide sequence: TGCAGCGTTAAGGGGCAGTTCCTCGAGCTGTTTTTT.

This clonotype was seen a handful of times. V gene TRBV7-9 combines with J gene TRBJ1-1; TRBD1 might be the D (6 bases). V was shortened by 5 bases and J by 8 bases, with 15 bases between the two germline ends. In germline, CDR1 is SEHNR, CDR2 FQNEAQ (reference sequence). The CDR3 runs to 13 residues. This chain's CDR3 is CASSRTGTLEAFF. DNA for the CDR3: TGTGCCAGCAGCCGTACAGGGACACTAGAAGCTTTCTTT. The whole variable domain, filled in from reference TRBV7-9 and TRBJ1-1, reads DTGVSQNPRHKITKRGQNVTFRCDPISEHNRLYWYRQTLGQGPEFLTYFQNEAQLEKSRLLSDRFSAERPKGSFSTLEIQRTEQGDSAMYLCASSRTGTLEAFFGQGTRLTVV.

This clonotype was observed a few times. This chain uses TRBV12-3 or TRBV12-4 with TRBJ1-1; no clear D gene. Between the trimmed V and J ends, which lost 3 bases and 1 base, there was a span of 6 bases. This CDR3 is 13 amino acids long. As DNA, the CDR3 is TGTGCCAGCAGTTTTCTGAGGAACACTGAAGCTTTCTTT. Amino acids: CASSFLRNTEAFF.

This clonotype has just a few counts. The genes are TRBV6-6 and TRBJ1-1, with TRBD1 as a possible D gene (6 bases). CDR3 length equals 15 residues. The V and J ends lost 5 bases and 0 bases respectively, with 13 bases between them. Looked up from germline, CDR1 is MNHNY and CDR2 is SVGAGI (reference sequence). Here the CDR3 DNA reads TGTGCCAGCAGTATCGACAGGATCCTGAACACTGAAGCTTTCTTT. Amino acid sequence: CASSIDRILNTEAFF.

The chain recombines TRBV15 with TRBJ2-1; D gene ambiguous. Trimming removed 1 base at V and 5 bases at J, with 12 bases between. Germline V gene data show CDR1 as LNHNV and CDR2 as YYDKDF (reference sequence). The CDR3 covers 15 residues. The CDR3 loop reads CATSRGAGLNNEQFF. In DNA, the CDR3 is TGTGCCACCAGCAGAGGGGCCGGGCTCAACAATGAGCAGTTCTTC.

The chain employs TRBV5-1 and TRBJ2-2; D not resolved. Germline loops: CDR1 SGHRS, CDR2 YFSETQ. Trimming stripped 2 bases from V and 0 bases from J, with 14 bases between. The CDR3 extends over 17 amino acids. The CDR3 DNA reads as TGCGCCAGCAGCTTTGGTCCCTGGGCTGCGAACACCGGGGAGCTGTTTTTT. This sequence encodes CASSFGPWAANTGELFF.

The genes are TRBV5-1 and TRBJ1-1; D is ambiguous. V lost 3 bases and J lost 3, with 15 bases in between. Germline lookup yields CDR1 SGHRS and CDR2 YFSETQ. The CDR3 is 15 residues long. The CDR3 reads CASSYDPSSDTEAFF. The CDR3 DNA follows: TGCGCCAGCAGCTACGATCCATCAAGTGACACTGAAGCTTTCTTT.

As DNA, the CDR3 is TGTGCCAGCAGTCCCCCCGGGGGAGGTACTGAAGCTTTCTTT. Translation gives CASSPPGGGTEAFF. The J gene is TRBJ1-1, the V gene TRBV28; D possibly corresponds to TRBD1 (5 bases). V gave up 5 bases and J gave up 5 bases, with 15 bases separating them. The CDR3 spans 14 residues. Germline V CDR1 and CDR2: MDHEN, SYDVKM.

This clonotype was seen a few times. The chain has TRBV27 and TRBJ2-7; TRBD1 might be the D (6 bases). Per the germline V gene, CDR1 is MNHEY and CDR2 is SMNVEV (reference sequence). This CDR3 spans 13 amino acids. Trimming pared 2 bases from V and 5 bases from J, leaving 10 bases between. Here the CDR3 reads CASSLIQGNEQYF. CDR3 nucleotides: TGTGCCAGCAGTTTAATACAGGGCAACGAGCAGTACTTC.

This clonotype showed up just a few times. This chain uses TRBV28 with TRBJ1-2, with D maybe TRBD1 (5 bases). From germline, CDR1 is MDHEN and CDR2 SYDVKM. The CDR3 covers 13 residues. The V end lost 3 bases, the J end lost 4 bases, and 9 bases lay between the germline ends. The CDR3 bases are TGTGCCAGCAGTTTTGGGGGTAGCTATGGCTACACCTTC. Its translation: CASSFGGSYGYTF.

This clonotype was detected many times. The chain recombines TRBV15 with TRBJ1-5; TRBD1 is a possible D gene (5 bases). The CDR3 extends over 16 amino acids. Germline V CDR1 and CDR2: LNHNV, YYDKDF (reference sequence). V lost 0 bases and J lost 7, with 16 bases in between. This CDR3 reads CATSREIGVWDQPQHF. CDR3 in DNA: TGTGCCACCAGCAGAGAGATCGGGGTTTGGGACCAGCCCCAGCATTTT.

The J gene is TRBJ1-5, the V gene TRBV29-1, with 8 nucleotides matching TRBD1. With V trimmed by 4 bases and J by 2 bases, 4 bases remained unmatched. Per germline, CDR1 SQVTM and CDR2 ANQGSEA. The CDR3 loop spans 14 amino acids. CDR3 DNA sequence: TGCAGCGTTGCAGGGGGCGCCGGCAATCAGCCCCAGCATTTT. Protein product: CSVAGGAGNQPQHF. Based on the CDR3 plus reference TRBV29-1 and TRBJ1-5, the full variable domain is SAVISQKPSRDICQRGTSLTIQCQVDSQVTMMFWYRQQPGQSLTLIATANQGSEATYESGFVIDKFPISRPNLTFSTLTVSNMSPEDSSIYLCSVAGGAGNQPQHFGDGTRLSIL.

DNA for the CDR3: TGTGCCAGCAGCCTATCCGACAGGCTGAATTCACCCCTCCACTTT. Its protein product is CASSLSDRLNSPLHF. The chain links TRBV7-9 to TRBJ1-6; possibly TRBD1 for D (6 bases). Germline CDR1 reads SEHNR; CDR2 reads FQNEAQ (reference sequence). The germline V and J ends were trimmed by 5 bases and 7 bases, with 15 bases remaining between them. CDR3 length: 15 residues.